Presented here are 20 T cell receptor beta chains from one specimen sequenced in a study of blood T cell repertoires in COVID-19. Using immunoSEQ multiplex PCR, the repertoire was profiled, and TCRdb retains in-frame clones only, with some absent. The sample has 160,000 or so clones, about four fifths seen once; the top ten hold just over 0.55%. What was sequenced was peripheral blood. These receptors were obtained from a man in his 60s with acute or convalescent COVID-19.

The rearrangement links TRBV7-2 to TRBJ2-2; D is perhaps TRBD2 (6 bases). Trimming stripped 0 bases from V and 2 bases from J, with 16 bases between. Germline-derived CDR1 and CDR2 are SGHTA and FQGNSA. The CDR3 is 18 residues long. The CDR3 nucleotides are TGTGCCAGCAGCTTAGCGGTCGGCCGGAGGGGTAACACCGGGGAGCTGTTTTTT. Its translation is CASSLAVGRRGNTGELFF.

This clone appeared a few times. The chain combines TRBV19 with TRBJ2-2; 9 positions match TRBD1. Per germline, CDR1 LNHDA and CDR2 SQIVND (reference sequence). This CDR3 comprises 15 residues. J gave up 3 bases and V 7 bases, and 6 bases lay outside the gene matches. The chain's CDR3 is CASTRTGVDTGELFF. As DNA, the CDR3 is TGTGCCAGTACCCGGACAGGGGTGGACACCGGGGAGCTGTTTTTT. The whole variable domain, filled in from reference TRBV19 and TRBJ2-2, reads DGGITQSPKYLFRKEGQNVTLSCEQNLNHDAMYWYRQDPGQGLRLIYYSQIVNDFQKGDIAEGYSVSREKKESFPLTVTSAQKNPTAFYLCASTRTGVDTGELFFGEGSRLTVL.

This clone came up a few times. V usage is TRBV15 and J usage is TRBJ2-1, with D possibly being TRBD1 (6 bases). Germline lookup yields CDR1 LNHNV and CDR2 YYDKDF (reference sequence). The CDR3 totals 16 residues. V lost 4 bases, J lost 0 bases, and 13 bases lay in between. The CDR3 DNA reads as TGTGCCACCAGCACCCGAAGACAGGTCTCCTACAATGAGCAGTTCTTC. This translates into CATSTRRQVSYNEQFF.

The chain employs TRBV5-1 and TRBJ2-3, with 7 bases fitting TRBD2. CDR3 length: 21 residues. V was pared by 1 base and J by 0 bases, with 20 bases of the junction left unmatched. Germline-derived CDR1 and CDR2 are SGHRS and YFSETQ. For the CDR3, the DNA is TGCGCCAGCAGCTTGAACCCAGTTCGGCGAGAGCGGGGATCTAGCACAGATACGCAGTATTTT. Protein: CASSLNPVRRERGSSTDTQYF.

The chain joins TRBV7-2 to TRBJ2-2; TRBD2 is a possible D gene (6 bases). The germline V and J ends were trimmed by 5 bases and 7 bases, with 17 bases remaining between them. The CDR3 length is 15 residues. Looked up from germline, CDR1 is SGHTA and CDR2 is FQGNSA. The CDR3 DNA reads TGTGCCAGCAGCAGAGAAGGCCCGGGACTCGGGGAGCTGTTTTTT. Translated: CASSREGPGLGELFF.

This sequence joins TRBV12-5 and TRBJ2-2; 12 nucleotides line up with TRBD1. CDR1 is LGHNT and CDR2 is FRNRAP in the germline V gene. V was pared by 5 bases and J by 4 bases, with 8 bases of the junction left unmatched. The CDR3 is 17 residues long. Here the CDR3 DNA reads TGTGCTAGTGGTCCGGGACAGGGGGCCTCGGGCACCGGGGAGCTGTTTTTT. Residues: CASGPGQGASGTGELFF.

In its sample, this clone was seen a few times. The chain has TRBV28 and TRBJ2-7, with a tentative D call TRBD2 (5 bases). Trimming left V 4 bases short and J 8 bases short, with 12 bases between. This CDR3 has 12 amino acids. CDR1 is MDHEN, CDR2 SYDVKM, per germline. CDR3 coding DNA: TGTGCCAGCAGTTCCCAACCGGGAAAGCAGTACTTC. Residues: CASSSQPGKQYF.

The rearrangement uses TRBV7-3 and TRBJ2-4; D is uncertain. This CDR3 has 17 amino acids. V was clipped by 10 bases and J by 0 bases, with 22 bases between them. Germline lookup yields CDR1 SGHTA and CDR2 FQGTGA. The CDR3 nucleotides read TGTGCCAAACTTCAGGCCCCCATGACGCTAGCCAAAAACATTCAGTACTTC. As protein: CAKLQAPMTLAKNIQYF.

CDR3 region: CASSLVAGVDVVETQYF. The DNA for the CDR3 is TGTGCCAGCAGCTTAGTAGCGGGCGTGGATGTTGTCGAGACCCAGTACTTC. The V call is TRBV7-9, the J call TRBJ2-5; 7 bases map to TRBD2. The CDR3 loop spans 17 amino acids. Looked up from germline, CDR1 is SEHNR and CDR2 is FQNEAQ (reference sequence). The V segment lost 1 base and the J segment 5 bases; nucleotides outside the gene matches: 13.

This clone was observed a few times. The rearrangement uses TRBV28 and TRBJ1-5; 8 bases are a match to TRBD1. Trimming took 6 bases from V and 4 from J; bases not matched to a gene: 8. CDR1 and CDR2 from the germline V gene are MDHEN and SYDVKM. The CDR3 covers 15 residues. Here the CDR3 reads CASSSGQVGNQPQHF. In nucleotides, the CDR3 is TGTGCCAGCAGCTCGGGACAGGTTGGTAATCAGCCCCAGCATTTT.

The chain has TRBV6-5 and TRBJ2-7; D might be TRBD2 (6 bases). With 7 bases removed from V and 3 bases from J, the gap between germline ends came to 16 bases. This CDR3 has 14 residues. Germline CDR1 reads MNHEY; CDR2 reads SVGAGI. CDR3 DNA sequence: TGTGCCAGCATGTCCGGGACTGGGCTCTACGAGCAGTACTTC. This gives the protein CASMSGTGLYEQYF.

DNA for the CDR3: TGTGCCACCAGTGATTTGGTTCGGTCGGCCGGGGAGCTGTTTTTT. This encodes CATSDLVRSAGELFF. This sequence joins TRBV24-1 and TRBJ2-2; D unresolved. Germline-derived CDR1 and CDR2 are KGHDR and SFDVKD. Trimming stripped 0 bases from V and 6 bases from J, with 10 bases between. The CDR3 has 15 residues.

The CDR3 DNA follows: TGTGCCAGCAGCCGAGGGCGGACAGGTGACTACGAGCAGTACTTC. Translation gives CASSRGRTGDYEQYF. The chain recombines TRBV7-9 with TRBJ2-7, with 7 positions matching TRBD1. This CDR3 has 15 amino acids. Trimming at V came to 5 bases and at J to 3 bases, leaving 10 bases not matched to a gene. Germline-derived CDR1 and CDR2 are SEHNR and FQNEAQ (reference sequence).

This CDR3 reads CASSVSPSGNTIYF. DNA of the CDR3: TGTGCCAGCAGCGTATCTCCCTCTGGAAACACCATATATTTT. This chain joins TRBV9 and TRBJ1-3; D uncertain. This CDR3 has 14 residues. V lost 1 base, J lost 0 bases, and 5 bases lay in between. CDR1 is SGDLS and CDR2 is YYNGEE in the germline V gene.

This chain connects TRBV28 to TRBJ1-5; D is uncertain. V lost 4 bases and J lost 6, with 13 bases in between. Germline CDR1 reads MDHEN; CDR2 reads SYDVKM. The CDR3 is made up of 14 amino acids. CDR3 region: CASSSSPAGQPQHF. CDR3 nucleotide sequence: TGTGCCAGCAGTTCCTCCCCGGCGGGTCAGCCCCAGCATTTT.

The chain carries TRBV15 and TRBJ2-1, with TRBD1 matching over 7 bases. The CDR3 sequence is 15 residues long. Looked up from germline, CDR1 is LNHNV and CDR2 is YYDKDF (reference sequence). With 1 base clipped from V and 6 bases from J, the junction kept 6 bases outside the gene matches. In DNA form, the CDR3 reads TGTGCCACCAGCAGAGGACAGGGTACGGTCAATGAGCAGTTCTTC. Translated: CATSRGQGTVNEQFF.

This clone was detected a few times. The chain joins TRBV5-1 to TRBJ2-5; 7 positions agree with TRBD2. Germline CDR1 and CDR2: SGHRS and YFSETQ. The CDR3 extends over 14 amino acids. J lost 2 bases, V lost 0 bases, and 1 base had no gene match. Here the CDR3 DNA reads TGCGCCAGCAGCTTGGCGGGGGGTCAAGAGACCCAGTACTTC. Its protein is CASSLAGGQETQYF.

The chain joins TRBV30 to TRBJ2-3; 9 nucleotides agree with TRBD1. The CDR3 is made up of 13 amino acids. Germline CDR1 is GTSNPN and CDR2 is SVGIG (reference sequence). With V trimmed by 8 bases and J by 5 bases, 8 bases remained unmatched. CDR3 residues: CAHRQGERDTQYF. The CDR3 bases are TGTGCCCACCGACAGGGGGAAAGAGATACGCAGTATTTT.

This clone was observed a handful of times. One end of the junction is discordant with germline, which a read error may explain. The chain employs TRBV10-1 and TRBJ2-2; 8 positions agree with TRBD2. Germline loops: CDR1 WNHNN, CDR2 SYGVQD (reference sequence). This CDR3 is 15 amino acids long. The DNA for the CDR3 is TGCGCCAGCACCGGTAGTAGCGGGAACGCCGGGGAGCTGTTTTTT. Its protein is CASTGSSGNAGELFF.

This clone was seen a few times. CDR3 nucleotide sequence: TGCGCCAGCAGCCCTTCCCTCGCCCCAGGGTCTTCACCCCTCCACTTT. It specifies CASSPSLAPGSSPLHF. V is TRBV4-1 and J is TRBJ1-6; D is possibly TRBD1 (5 bases). This CDR3 spans 16 amino acids. Germline lookup yields CDR1 MGHRA and CDR2 YSYEKL. V was pared by 4 bases and J by 9 bases, with 19 bases between.